Below, 5 T cell receptor beta chains from the same sample are listed, as sequenced in a study of post-analysis software for immune sequencing data. Study findings and constraints: Controls had lower frequencies than patients of 4 or 5 TRBV segments, which included TRBV5-6, TRBV5-1 and TRBV20-1.

TCR beta libraries were prepared from cDNA with unique molecular identifiers. A single record per CDR3 protein comes from TCRdb applying MiXCR to the PCR reads. Among fewer than 900,000 distinct CDR3 sequences listed, about half were seen once. Their cognate antigens are unknown. The sequenced sample consisted of blood. These receptors came from a girl aged 10 to 17 with multiple sclerosis.

V usage is TRBV27 and J usage is TRBJ2-7; 9 positions agree with TRBD2. The V segment lost 6 bases and the J segment 4 bases; nucleotides outside the gene matches: 10. The CDR3 covers 15 residues. CDR1 is MNHEY and CDR2 is SMNVEV in the germline V gene (reference sequence). The CDR3 coding sequence is TGTGCCAGCAGCCCCAACACGGGACTAGCTTACGAGCAGTACTTC. This encodes CASSPNTGLAYEQYF.

The chain recombines TRBV5-1 with TRBJ2-1; D is undetermined. This CDR3 region has 12 residues. Trimming took off 4 bases at V and 6 bases at J, with 8 bases between the two ends. Germline CDR1 is SGHRS and CDR2 is YFSETQ. CDR3 in DNA: TGCGCCAGCAGCCCTAACTTCAATGAGCAGTTCTTC. This gives the protein CASSPNFNEQFF.

This clonotype was picked up a small number of times. V and J are TRBV20-1 and TRBJ2-6; the D is unclear. Germline V gene sequence: CDR1 DFQATT, CDR2 SNEGSKA (reference sequence). This CDR3 is 17 amino acids long. V was cut by 0 bases and J by 0 bases, with 12 bases left in between. The CDR3 reads CSARDGSRISGANVLTF. Here the CDR3 DNA reads TGCAGTGCTAGAGATGGCAGCCGTATCTCTGGGGCCAACGTCCTGACTTTC.

There are a few counts of this clonotype. The chain links TRBV27 to TRBJ2-7; TRBD1 might be the D (6 bases). Between the trimmed V and J ends, which lost 6 bases and 2 bases, there was a span of 8 bases. Per the germline V gene, CDR1 is MNHEY and CDR2 is SMNVEV (reference sequence). The length of the CDR3 is 12 residues. CDR3 nucleotides: TGTGCCAGCAGGGGGGACACCTACGAGCAGTACTTC. This gives the protein CASRGDTYEQYF.

The V and J genes are TRBV11-1 and TRBJ2-2; TRBD2 matches at 14 bases. With V trimmed by 0 bases and J by 0 bases, 9 bases remained unmatched. This CDR3 is 21 amino acids long. Germline CDR1 SGHAT, CDR2 FQDESV (reference sequence). CDR3 coding DNA: TGTGCCAGCAGCTTAGCATTCGGACTAGCGGGAGGCACAACGAACACCGGGGAGCTGTTTTTT. Protein sequence: CASSLAFGLAGGTTNTGELFF.